These 2 T cell receptor beta chains were sequenced from one sample in a study of Graves' ophthalmopathy and Graves' hyperthyroidism. Researchers took RNA transcripts and amplified TCR beta CDR3 regions from them. First-round RT-PCR relied on HTBI primers, and a second-round multiplex PCR came next. TCRdb ran MiXCR on the multiplex PCR reads and lists one entry per CDR3 protein. Among hundreds of thousands of distinct CDR3 sequences listed, 22% were seen once. The sample comprised peripheral blood. These receptors were collected from a young woman with stable Graves' hyperthyroidism. Some clones in this sample may be carry-over from other donors' samples.

This clonotype was counted at least ten times. This chain connects TRBV20-1 to TRBJ1-2; TRBD1 agrees at 7 bases. The CDR3 is 12 residues long. V dropped 6 bases and J dropped 7; count of bases not matched to a gene: 8. In germline, CDR1 is DFQATT, CDR2 SNEGSKA (reference sequence). CDR3: CSAGGRGSGYTF. Here the CDR3 DNA reads TGCAGTGCAGGGGGCAGGGGCTCTGGCTACACCTTC.

This clonotype was seen repeatedly, ten times or more. This chain links TRBV6-1 with TRBJ1-1, with D uncertain. The germline CDR1 and CDR2 sequences are MNHNS and SASEGT. The CDR3 has 15 residues. V was pared by 5 bases and J by 3 bases, with 16 bases between. This chain's CDR3 is CASSPLSTIHTEAFF. CDR3 DNA: TGTGCCAGCAGTCCCTTATCTACTATCCACACTGAAGCTTTCTTT.